Below are 27 T cell receptor beta chains sequenced from a single sample in a study of T-cell reconstitution after alpha-beta-depleted transplantation in children. The authors prepared the TCRbeta library with unique molecular identifiers. In TCRdb, the PCR reads were re-called with MiXCR into one record per CDR3 protein. The sample has 500,000 or so distinct CDR3 sequences, around a third seen once. Sequenced here: PBMCs from the stem cell graft donor, sampled from the stem cell graft. All receptors come from a human donor who donated a stem cell graft to a child with aplastic anemia.

This clonotype turned up a few times. This chain connects TRBV27 to TRBJ1-1; 8 positions agree with TRBD1. This CDR3 region has 14 residues. The ends lost 6 bases at V and 5 bases at J; junction bases unmatched: 8. In germline, CDR1 is MNHEY, CDR2 SMNVEV (reference sequence). The chain's CDR3 is CASRVFRGRTEAFF. The CDR3 nucleotides are TGTGCCAGCAGGGTGTTCAGGGGGCGTACTGAAGCTTTCTTT.

This clonotype showed up just a few times. For the CDR3, the DNA is TGTGCCAGCAGGGCCCACGGACAGGGAAGCGAGCAGTACTTC. The encoded protein is CASRAHGQGSEQYF. The J gene is TRBJ2-7, the V gene TRBV12-3 or TRBV12-4; 8 positions agree with TRBD1. The CDR3 covers 14 residues. V lost 6 bases, J lost 6 bases, and 10 bases stayed unmatched.

A few counts support this clonotype. The chain couples TRBV28 to TRBJ2-1; D possibly corresponds to TRBD1 (5 bases). CDR3 length equals 14 residues. CDR1 MDHEN and CDR2 SYDVKM come from the germline V gene. The V gene lost 9 bases and the J gene lost 0 bases, with 12 bases spanning the gap. The CDR3 region is CASAQGGSYNEQFF. CDR3 nucleotide sequence: TGTGCCAGTGCGCAGGGTGGCTCCTACAATGAGCAGTTCTTC.

This clonotype came up a few times. The genes are TRBV29-1 and TRBJ2-3, with 14 bases matching TRBD2. The CDR3 runs to 15 residues. Germline V gene sequence: CDR1 SQVTM, CDR2 ANQGSEA. The V and J ends lost 4 bases and 4 bases, in that order; junction bases with no gene match: 4. The CDR3 DNA sequence: TGCAGCGTTGGGGGACTAGCGGGAGATGCAGATACGCAGTATTTT. Residues: CSVGGLAGDADTQYF.

This clonotype appeared a few times. This chain joins TRBV4-3 and TRBJ1-2, with D uncertain. CDR1 and CDR2 (germline): LGHNA, YSLEER. V lost 0 bases, J lost 4 bases, and 18 bases lay in between. This CDR3 spans 17 amino acids. This chain's CDR3 is CASSQEGFRAWGYGYTF. CDR3 nucleotide sequence: TGCGCCAGCAGCCAAGAAGGGTTTCGAGCTTGGGGCTATGGCTACACCTTC.

The chain couples TRBV27 to TRBJ1-1; 8 bases map to TRBD1. Trimming cost V 6 bases and J 10 bases; bases outside gene matches: 7. CDR3 length equals 12 residues. Per the germline V gene, CDR1 is MNHEY and CDR2 is SMNVEV (reference sequence). In DNA form, the CDR3 reads TGTGCCAGCAGCTTCAGGGGGCGTCGAGCTTTCTTT. This sequence encodes CASSFRGRRAFF.

The chain's CDR3 is CSVSPGQGIGYTF. CDR3 in DNA: TGCAGCGTCAGCCCGGGACAGGGGATTGGCTACACCTTC. V is TRBV29-1 and J is TRBJ1-2, with 10 bases identical to TRBD1. There are 13 residues in the CDR3. Germline assignment: CDR1 SQVTM and CDR2 ANQGSEA. Trimming removed 6 bases from V and 7 bases from J; junction bases left unmatched: 8.

This chain links TRBV30 with TRBJ2-2; maybe TRBD1 (6 bases). Looked up from germline, CDR1 is GTSNPN and CDR2 is SVGIG (reference sequence). V was cut by 2 bases and J by 5 bases, with 15 bases left in between. This CDR3 spans 15 amino acids. Here the CDR3 reads CAWSHTGILTGELFF. CDR3 coding DNA: TGTGCCTGGAGTCACACAGGGATCTTAACCGGGGAGCTGTTTTTT.

The chain employs TRBV27 and TRBJ1-5; D is unresolved. CDR3 length equals 15 residues. The germline V gene has CDR1 MNHEY and CDR2 SMNVEV (reference sequence). Trimming stripped 5 bases from V and 0 bases from J, with 11 bases between. CDR3 protein: CASSDGRDSNQPQHF. The CDR3 DNA is TGTGCCAGCAGTGACGGAAGAGATAGCAATCAGCCCCAGCATTTT.

At least ten counts were recorded for this clonotype. The chain carries TRBV20-1 and TRBJ1-4; the D gene is possibly TRBD1 (5 bases). With 0 bases removed from V and 7 bases from J, the gap between germline ends came to 15 bases. Germline V gene lookup returns CDR1 DFQATT and CDR2 SNEGSKA (reference sequence). The CDR3 sequence is 15 residues long. The chain's CDR3 is CSARDLRGGGEKLFF. The DNA of the CDR3 is TGCAGTGCTAGAGATCTAAGGGGCGGAGGTGAAAAACTGTTTTTT.

In this sample, this clonotype turned up a few times. The chain uses TRBV7-2 and TRBJ2-7; D gene uncertain. The CDR3 has 13 amino acids. CDR1 is SGHTA and CDR2 is FQGNSA in the germline V gene. The germline V and J ends were trimmed by 2 bases and 6 bases, with 11 bases remaining between them. CDR3 sequence: CASSLSLVSEQYV. CDR3 DNA: TGTGCCAGCAGCTTATCGCTAGTATCCGAGCAGTACGTC.

The V gene is TRBV7-2, the J gene TRBJ2-3, with D uncertain. V gave up 4 bases and J gave up 6 bases, with 11 bases separating them. Germline V CDR1 and CDR2: SGHTA, FQGNSA. CDR3 length equals 13 residues. CDR3 sequence: CASSSARDDTQYF. CDR3 DNA sequence: TGTGCCAGCAGCTCGGCTAGGGATGATACGCAGTATTTT.

This clonotype turned up a few times. The chain is built from TRBV5-6 and TRBJ1-2; 12 bases align to TRBD1. Germline CDR1 SGHDT, CDR2 YYEEEE. The CDR3 extends over 14 amino acids. Trimming took 3 bases from V and 6 from J; bases not matched to a gene: 3. The DNA of the CDR3 is TGTGCCAGCAGCTGGGGACAGGGGGCCGATGGCTACACCTTC. The encoded protein is CASSWGQGADGYTF.

The chain carries TRBV9 and TRBJ2-1; tentative D call: TRBD2 (7 bases). Trimming pared 4 bases from V and 6 bases from J, leaving 17 bases between. Germline CDR1 reads SGDLS; CDR2 reads YYNGEE. The CDR3 runs to 15 residues. The CDR3 DNA is TGTGCCAGCAGCAGGGGGGCGGGAGTTCTCAATGAGCAGTTCTTC. Amino acids: CASSRGAGVLNEQFF.

This clonotype was detected only a few times. The chain combines TRBV5-8 with TRBJ2-1, with unresolved D. Deletions cut 6 bases from V and 0 bases from J, with 19 bases between. This CDR3 region has 17 residues. Germline CDR1 SGHTS, CDR2 YDEGEE. CDR3 coding DNA: TGTGCCAGCACCACATCTTTTGCGTCAAGCTCCTACAATGAGCAGTTCTTC. It codes for CASTTSFASSSYNEQFF.

In this sample, this clonotype turned up a few times. The chain employs TRBV12-3 or TRBV12-4 and TRBJ2-5, with TRBD1 matching 10 bases. With V trimmed by 6 bases and J by 2 bases, 9 bases remained unmatched. This CDR3 is 16 amino acids long. In nucleotides, the CDR3 is TGTGCCAGCAGCCGATACGGGACAGGGGTGCAAGAGACCCAGTACTTC. This translates into CASSRYGTGVQETQYF.

V usage is TRBV20-1 and J usage is TRBJ2-1; D tentatively fits TRBD1 or TRBD2 (6 bases each). This CDR3 is built from 14 residues. V gave up 3 bases and J gave up 8 bases, with 17 bases separating them. Germline V gene lookup returns CDR1 DFQATT and CDR2 SNEGSKA (reference sequence). CDR3 in amino acids: CSASGGLGRYEQFF. The CDR3 DNA reads as TGCAGTGCTAGCGGGGGCCTCGGGAGATATGAGCAGTTCTTC.

The V gene is TRBV5-5, the J gene TRBJ2-1; 7 bases are a match to TRBD1. CDR3 length: 17 residues. Per the germline V gene, CDR1 is SGHKS and CDR2 is YYEKEE (reference sequence). With V trimmed by 4 bases and J by 0 bases, 10 bases remained unmatched. The CDR3 reads CASSLEGGSSSYNEQFF. The CDR3 nucleotides are TGTGCCAGCAGCCTCGAAGGGGGCTCTAGCTCCTACAATGAGCAGTTCTTC.

At least ten counts were recorded for this clonotype. This rearrangement joins TRBV24-1 to TRBJ1-1, with D maybe TRBD1 (6 bases). V lost 10 bases, J lost 4 bases, and 21 bases lay in between. The CDR3 length is 15 residues. Germline CDR1 reads KGHDR; CDR2 reads SFDVKD. The CDR3, as DNA: TGTGCCACGGCCCCGGGGGGGGCGCCGGGCACTGAAGCTTTCTTT. It is translated as CATAPGGAPGTEAFF.

The V and J genes are TRBV5-6 and TRBJ2-1, with D maybe TRBD2 (8 bases). CDR1 and CDR2 (germline): SGHDT, YYEEEE. The length of the CDR3 is 15 residues. V dropped 8 bases and J dropped 0 bases, with 15 bases sitting between them. The CDR3 bases are TGTGCCAGTCGGGGGGGACAGAGCTCCTACAATGAGCAGTTCTTC. Its translation: CASRGGQSSYNEQFF.

This clonotype was observed once. The gene calls are TRBV9 and TRBJ1-1, with a weak D call TRBD1 (5 bases). CDR3 size: 14 residues. The V end lost 3 bases, the J end lost 5 bases, and 14 bases lay between the germline ends. The germline V gene encodes CDR1 SGDLS and CDR2 YYNGEE. The CDR3 nucleotides read TGTGCCAGCAGCGAGGGATGGGGGACGACTGAAGCTTTCTTT. Protein sequence: CASSEGWGTTEAFF.

The chain carries TRBV12-5 and TRBJ2-3; 9 positions match TRBD1. Germline trimming cut 2 bases from V and 2 bases from J; bases unmatched to any gene: 11. CDR3 length: 18 residues. Germline assignment: CDR1 LGHNT and CDR2 FRNRAP. The CDR3 DNA reads TGTGCTAGTGGTTTGAAGAAAACAGGGGGCTTATTCACAGATACGCAGTATTTT. It codes for CASGLKKTGGLFTDTQYF.

This clonotype was counted between two and nine times. CDR3: CATQGVNTGELFF. For the CDR3, the DNA is TGTGCCACCCAGGGGGTCAACACCGGGGAGCTGTTTTTT. This rearrangement joins TRBV7-6 to TRBJ2-2, with TRBD1 matching over 7 bases. With 10 bases clipped from V and 2 bases from J, the junction kept 4 bases outside the gene matches. The CDR3 length is 13 residues. Germline CDR1 reads SGHVS; CDR2 reads FNYEAQ.

This clonotype showed up just a few times. This chain uses TRBV6-2 or TRBV6-3 with TRBJ2-4; possible D gene TRBD1, 6 bases. The CDR3 runs to 16 residues. Deletions cut 2 bases from V and 11 bases from J, with 22 bases between. Germline V gene data show CDR1 as MNHEY and CDR2 as SVGEGT. The CDR3 nucleotides read TGTGCCAGCAGTTACCCATTGGAGTTGGGGACAAAGGTTCAGTACTTC. It specifies CASSYPLELGTKVQYF.

The V call is TRBV7-8, the J call TRBJ1-1, with D uncertain. CDR3 length: 13 amino acids. Germline loops: CDR1 SGHVS, CDR2 FQNEAQ. V was cut by 2 bases and J by 8 bases, with 12 bases left in between. CDR3 bases: TGTGCCAGCAGCTTACCCCGGACTGGAGAAGCTTTCTTT. It yields the protein CASSLPRTGEAFF.

The gene calls are TRBV14 and TRBJ2-7, with a tentative D call TRBD2 (6 bases). The germline CDR1 and CDR2 sequences are SGHDN and FVKESK. CDR3 size: 13 residues. The V and J ends lost 1 base and 7 bases respectively, with 11 bases between them. For the CDR3, the DNA is TGTGCCAGCAGCCAAGGAGGGAGGATGGAGCAGTACTTC. Its protein product is CASSQGGRMEQYF.

As regards this clonotype: Lacking the conserved final phenylalanine or tryptophan, this CDR3 likely reflects a read error. The rearrangement links TRBV12-3 or TRBV12-4 to TRBJ2-1; 9 bases agree with TRBD2. The CDR3 consists of 15 residues. The V and J ends lost 1 base and 8 bases, in that order; junction bases with no gene match: 6. CDR3 in amino acids: CASSLGEREVHEQFL. As DNA, the CDR3 is TGTGCCAGCAGTTTAGGGGAGCGGGAGGTCCATGAGCAGTTCTTG.